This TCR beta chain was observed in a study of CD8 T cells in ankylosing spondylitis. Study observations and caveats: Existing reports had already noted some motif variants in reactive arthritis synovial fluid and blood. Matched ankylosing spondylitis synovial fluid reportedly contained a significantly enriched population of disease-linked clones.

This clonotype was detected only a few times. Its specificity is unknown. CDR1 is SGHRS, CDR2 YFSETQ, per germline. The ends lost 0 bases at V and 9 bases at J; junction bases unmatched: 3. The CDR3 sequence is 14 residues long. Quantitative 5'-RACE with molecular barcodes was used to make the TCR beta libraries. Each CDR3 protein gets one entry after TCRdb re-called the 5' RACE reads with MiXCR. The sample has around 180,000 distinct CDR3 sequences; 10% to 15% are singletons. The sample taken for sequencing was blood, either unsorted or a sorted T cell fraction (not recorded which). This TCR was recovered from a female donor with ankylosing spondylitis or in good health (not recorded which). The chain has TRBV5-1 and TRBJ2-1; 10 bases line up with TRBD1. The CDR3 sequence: CASSLGDRGGEQFF. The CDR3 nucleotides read TGCGCCAGCAGCTTGGGGGACAGGGGCGGTGAGCAGTTCTTC.